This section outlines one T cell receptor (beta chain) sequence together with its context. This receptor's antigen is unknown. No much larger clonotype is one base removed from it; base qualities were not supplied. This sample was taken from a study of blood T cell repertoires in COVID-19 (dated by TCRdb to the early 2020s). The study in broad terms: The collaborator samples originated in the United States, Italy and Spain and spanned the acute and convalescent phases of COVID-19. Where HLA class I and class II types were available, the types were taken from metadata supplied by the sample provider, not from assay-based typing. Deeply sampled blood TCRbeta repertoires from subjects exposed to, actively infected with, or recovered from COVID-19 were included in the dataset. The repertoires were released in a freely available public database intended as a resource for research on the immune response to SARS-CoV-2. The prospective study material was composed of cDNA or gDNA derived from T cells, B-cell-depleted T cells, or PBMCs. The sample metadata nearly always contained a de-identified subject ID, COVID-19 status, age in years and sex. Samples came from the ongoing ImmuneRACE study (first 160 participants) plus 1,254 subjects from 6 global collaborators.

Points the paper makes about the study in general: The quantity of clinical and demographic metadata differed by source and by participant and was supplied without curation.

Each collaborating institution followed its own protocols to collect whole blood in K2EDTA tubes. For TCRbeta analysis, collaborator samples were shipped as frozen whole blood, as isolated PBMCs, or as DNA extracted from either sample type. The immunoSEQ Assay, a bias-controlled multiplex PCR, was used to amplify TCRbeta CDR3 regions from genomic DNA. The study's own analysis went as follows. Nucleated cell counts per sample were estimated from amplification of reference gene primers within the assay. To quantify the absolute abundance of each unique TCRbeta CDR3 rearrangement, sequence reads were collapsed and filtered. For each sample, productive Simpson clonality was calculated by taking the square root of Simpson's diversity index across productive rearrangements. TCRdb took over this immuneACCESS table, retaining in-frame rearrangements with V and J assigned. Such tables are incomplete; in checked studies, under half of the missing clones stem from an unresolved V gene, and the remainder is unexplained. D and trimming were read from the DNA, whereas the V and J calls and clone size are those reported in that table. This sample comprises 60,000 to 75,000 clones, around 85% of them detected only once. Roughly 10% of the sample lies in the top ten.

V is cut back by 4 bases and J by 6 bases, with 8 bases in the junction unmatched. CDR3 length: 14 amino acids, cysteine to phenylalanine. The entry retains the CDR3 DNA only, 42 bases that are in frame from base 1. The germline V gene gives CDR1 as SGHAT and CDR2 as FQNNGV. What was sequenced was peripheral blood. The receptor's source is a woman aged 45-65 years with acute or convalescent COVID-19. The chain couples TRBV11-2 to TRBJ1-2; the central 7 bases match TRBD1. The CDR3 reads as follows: CASSYLGDSHGYTF. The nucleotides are TGTGCCAGCAGCTACTTGGGGGACAGCCATGGCTACACCTTC. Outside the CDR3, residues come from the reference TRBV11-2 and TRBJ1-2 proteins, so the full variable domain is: EAGVAQSPRYKIIEKRQSVAFWCNPISGHATLYWYQQILGQGPKLLIQFQNNGVVDDSQLPKDRFSAERLKGVDSTLKIQPAKLEDSAVYLCASSYLGDSHGYTFGSGTRLTVV.